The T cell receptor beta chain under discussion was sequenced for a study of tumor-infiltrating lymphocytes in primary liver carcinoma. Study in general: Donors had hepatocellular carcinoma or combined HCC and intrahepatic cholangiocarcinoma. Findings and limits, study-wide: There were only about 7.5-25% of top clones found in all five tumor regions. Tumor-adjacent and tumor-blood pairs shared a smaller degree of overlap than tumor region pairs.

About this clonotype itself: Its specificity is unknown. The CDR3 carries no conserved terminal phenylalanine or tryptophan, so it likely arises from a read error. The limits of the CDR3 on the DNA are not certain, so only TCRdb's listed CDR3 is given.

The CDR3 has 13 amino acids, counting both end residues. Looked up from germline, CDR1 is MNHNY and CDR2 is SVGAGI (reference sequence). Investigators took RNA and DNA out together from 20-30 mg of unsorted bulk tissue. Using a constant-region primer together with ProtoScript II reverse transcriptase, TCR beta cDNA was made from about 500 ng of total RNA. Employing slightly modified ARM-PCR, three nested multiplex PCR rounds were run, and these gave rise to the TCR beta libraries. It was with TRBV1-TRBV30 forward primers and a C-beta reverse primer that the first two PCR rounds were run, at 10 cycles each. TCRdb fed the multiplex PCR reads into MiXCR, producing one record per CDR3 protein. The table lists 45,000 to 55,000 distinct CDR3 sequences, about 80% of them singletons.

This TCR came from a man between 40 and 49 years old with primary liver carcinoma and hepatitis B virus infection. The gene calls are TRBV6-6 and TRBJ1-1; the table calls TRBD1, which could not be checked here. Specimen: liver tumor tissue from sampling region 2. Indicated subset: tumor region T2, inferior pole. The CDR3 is CASRRRENTEALS.